This record concerns one T cell receptor (beta chain) sequence. Time point described: after trial treatment. Treatment noted: LDRT plus nivolumab, ipilimumab, low-dose cyclophosphamide and aspirin (RACIN trial). The donors' regimen was nivolumab, ipilimumab, aspirin, low-dose cyclophosphamide and low-dose radiotherapy. Each patient who was eligible had an advanced solid tumor with no tumor-infiltrating lymphocytes. With a V-primer adapter and a constant-region primer, TCRs were amplified for around 20 PCR cycles. In TCRdb, the reads were re-called with MiXCR into one record per CDR3 protein. Of around 57,000 distinct CDR3 sequences in the sample, 33% are singletons; the top ten hold 7% to 10%. This entry comes from a study of low-dose radiotherapy and immunotherapy resistance in tumors. The material sequenced was PBMCs, taken after low-dose radiotherapy plus immunotherapy. This receptor was identified in a male donor with rectosigmoid adenocarcinoma.

Here the CDR3 DNA reads TGCGCCAGCACTCGGGCCTTCACAGATACGCAGTATTTT. Translation gives CASTRAFTDTQYF. This sequence joins TRBV5-1 and TRBJ2-3; D unresolved. Trimming removed 6 bases from V and 2 bases from J, with 10 bases in between. This CDR3 has 13 residues. Germline CDR1 and CDR2: SGHRS and YFSETQ.